These 31 T cell receptor beta chains came from one sample sequenced in a study of T cells after posttransplantation cyclophosphamide. TCRdb's table, derived via immunoSEQ multiplex PCR, lists solely in-frame clones and lacks some. The repertoire includes 20,000 to 25,000 clones, under 85% of them detected once, and around 0.7% sits in the top ten. The sequenced sample consisted of memory CD4+ T cells sorted from PBMCs. Every receptor here comes from a woman aged 60-75 years in good health, CMV-negative, and a related stem cell transplant donor.

This chain links TRBV7-2 with TRBJ1-2, with 7 bases matching TRBD1. The CDR3 has 13 amino acids. Germline CDR1 reads SGHTA; CDR2 reads FQGNSA. The trim removed 5 bases at V and 6 bases at J, leaving 6 bases unmatched. The CDR3 bases are TGTGCCAGCAGCCCACAGGGGATCGATGGCTACACCTTC. Translation gives CASSPQGIDGYTF. Full variable domain (remainder filled in from reference TRBV7-2 and TRBJ1-2): GAGVSQSPSNKVTEKGKDVELRCDPISGHTALYWYRQSLGQGLEFLIYFQGNSAPDKSGLPSDRFSAERTGGSVSTLTIQRTQQEDSAVYLCASSPQGIDGYTFGSGTRLTVV.

This chain joins TRBV7-3 and TRBJ2-1; 15 nucleotides agree with TRBD2. The CDR3 runs 15 residues. Per germline, CDR1 SGHTA and CDR2 FQGTGA. V dropped 2 bases and J dropped 8; count of bases not matched to a gene: 1. The DNA of the CDR3 is TGTGCCAGCAGCTTAGGGACTAGCGGGGGGCATGAGCAGTTCTTC. Its protein product is CASSLGTSGGHEQFF.

This clone was seen more than once but under ten times. V usage is TRBV19 and J usage is TRBJ1-1; 9 bases map to TRBD1. V trimming: 6 bases; J trimming: 1 base; junction bases outside the gene matches: 6. CDR1 is LNHDA and CDR2 is SQIVND in the germline V gene (reference sequence). This CDR3 has 15 amino acids. The CDR3 spells CASRMGTGRNTEAFF. CDR3 sequence (DNA): TGTGCCAGTAGGATGGGGACAGGGAGGAACACTGAAGCTTTCTTT.

V gene TRBV5-4 combines with J gene TRBJ2-1; the match to TRBD2 covers 15 bases. This CDR3 region has 19 residues. Germline CDR1 reads SGHNT; CDR2 reads YYREEE (reference sequence). J lost 0 bases, V lost 2 bases, and 6 bases had no gene match. The CDR3 DNA reads TGTGCCAGCAGCTTTAAGGGACTAGCGGGAGGAAACTCCTACAATGAGCAGTTCTTC. Translation: CASSFKGLAGGNSYNEQFF. Looking up the rest from reference TRBV5-4 and TRBJ2-1 gives the full variable domain: ETGVTQSPTHLIKTRGQQVTLRCSSQSGHNTVSWYQQALGQGPQFIFQYYREEENGRGNFPPRFSGLQFPNYSSELNVNALELDDSALYLCASSFKGLAGGNSYNEQFFGPGTRLTVL.

The chain recombines TRBV5-4 with TRBJ2-1, with 9 bases matching TRBD2. The CDR3 totals 15 residues. In germline, CDR1 is SGHNT, CDR2 YYREEE (reference sequence). Trimming at V came to 4 bases and at J to 9 bases, leaving 11 bases not matched to a gene. The CDR3 DNA follows: TGTGCCAGCAGCCGGCAGGGCGGGGGGGCGAGTGAGCAGTTCTTC. Protein product: CASSRQGGGASEQFF.

V and J are TRBV7-2 and TRBJ1-1; D is perhaps TRBD1 (6 bases). The CDR3 runs to 13 residues. Germline V gene sequence: CDR1 SGHTA, CDR2 FQGNSA. V lost 7 bases and J lost 1, with 10 bases in between. CDR3 in DNA: TGTGCCAGCACCAAGGACAGGAACACTGAAGCTTTCTTT. This gives the protein CASTKDRNTEAFF.

The genes are TRBV18 and TRBJ1-5, with D unclear. Per germline, CDR1 KGHSH and CDR2 LQKENI. CDR3 length: 13 amino acids. Between the trimmed V and J ends, which lost 2 bases and 5 bases, there was a span of 7 bases. CDR3 DNA sequence: TGTGCCAGCTCACCAACCCGGGATCAGCCCCAGCATTTT. It yields the protein CASSPTRDQPQHF.

The chain has TRBV6-1 and TRBJ2-2, with D tentatively TRBD1 (6 bases). The CDR3 is made up of 15 amino acids. V shed 6 bases and J shed 2 bases, with 13 bases lying between them. Germline CDR1 is MNHNS and CDR2 is SASEGT. CDR3: CASRKGDTNTGELFF. The DNA for the CDR3 is TGTGCCAGCAGAAAGGGGGACACCAACACCGGGGAGCTGTTTTTT.

V usage is TRBV4-1 and J usage is TRBJ2-3, with D unclear. CDR3 length equals 16 residues. Trimming took 3 bases from V and 0 from J, leaving 13 bases between them. Per the germline V gene, CDR1 is MGHRA and CDR2 is YSYEKL. The CDR3 is CASSHRFGPSTDTQYF. CDR3 nucleotide sequence: TGCGCCAGCAGCCATCGTTTCGGTCCTAGCACAGATACGCAGTATTTT.

V gene TRBV7-2 combines with J gene TRBJ2-7, with 10 bases lining up with TRBD2. CDR1 SGHTA and CDR2 FQGNSA come from the germline V gene. The junction had 6 bases not matched to a gene; V was cut back by 1 base and J by 3 bases. This CDR3 is 16 amino acids long. The CDR3 region has the DNA TGTGCCAGCAGCTTAGGTCGTCTAGCGGGGGACTACGAGCAGTACTTC. Its translation: CASSLGRLAGDYEQYF.

This chain links TRBV19 with TRBJ2-7; D is perhaps TRBD2 (5 bases). CDR1 is LNHDA, CDR2 SQIVND, per germline (reference sequence). Trimming pared 3 bases from V and 0 bases from J, leaving 9 bases between. This CDR3 spans 14 amino acids. The CDR3 DNA is TGTGCCAGTAGTATCGGACTGATCTCCTACGAGCAGTACTTC. It codes for CASSIGLISYEQYF.

The chain employs TRBV18 and TRBJ1-2, with 9 bases matching TRBD1. Germline assignment: CDR1 KGHSH and CDR2 LQKENI. CDR3 length: 14 residues. J gave up 9 bases and V 2 bases, and 7 bases lay outside the gene matches. CDR3 sequence reads: CASSPTGGARSYTF. The CDR3 DNA sequence: TGTGCCAGCTCACCAACAGGGGGCGCACGGAGCTACACCTTC.

The chain combines TRBV12-2 with TRBJ2-3; the table's D call of TRBD2 was not tested on the DNA. TRBV12-2 counts as a pseudogene. The CDR3 is made up of 17 amino acids. DNA of the CDR3: TGTGCAAGTCGCTTTAACACACTAGCGGAAGAAGTAGATACGCAGTATTTT. Translated, it gives CASRFNTLAEEVDTQYF.

This clone was found once. The gene calls are TRBV2 and TRBJ2-3; the D is unclear. V gave up 7 bases and J gave up 0 bases, with 11 bases separating them. Germline loops: CDR1 SNHLY, CDR2 FYNNEI. The CDR3 runs to 14 residues. CDR3 loop: CASTPEASTDTQYF. For the CDR3, the DNA is TGTGCCAGCACCCCAGAGGCTAGCACAGATACGCAGTATTTT. Supplemented by reference TRBV2 and TRBJ2-3, the full variable domain reads EPEVTQTPSHQVTQMGQEVILRCVPISNHLYFYWYRQILGQKVEFLVSFYNNEISEKSEIFDDQFSVERPDGSNFTLKIRSTKLEDSAMYFCASTPEASTDTQYFGPGTRLTVL.

This chain links TRBV29-1 with TRBJ2-7; the match to TRBD1 covers 7 bases. The CDR3 has 10 amino acids. Germline CDR1 SQVTM, CDR2 ANQGSEA. J was trimmed by 6 bases and V by 8 bases; bases with no gene match: 4. CDR3 residues: CSLRGSEQYF. In DNA form, the CDR3 reads TGCAGCCTCAGGGGGAGCGAGCAGTACTTC.

The table lists this clone with a few counts. The chain uses TRBV6-1 and TRBJ2-7; TRBD2 matches at 9 bases. V lost 4 bases to trimming and J lost 13 bases; unmatched junction nucleotides: 14. This CDR3 comprises 14 residues. Germline assignment: CDR1 MNHNS and CDR2 SASEGT. DNA of the CDR3: TGTGCCAGCAGTGTCGGTTTGGGACTAGCCGTCGGATACTTC. Amino acid sequence: CASSVGLGLAVGYF.

The CDR3 here is CASSSRTSGGVGDTQYF. The CDR3 DNA reads as TGTGCCAGCAGTTCACGGACTAGCGGGGGGGTCGGAGATACGCAGTATTTT. The rearrangement links TRBV28 to TRBJ2-3, with 15 bases fitting TRBD2. V shed 4 bases, J shed 5 bases, and the junction held 7 bases outside the gene matches. This CDR3 is built from 17 residues. Germline CDR1 is MDHEN and CDR2 is SYDVKM.

This clone was observed once. The chain carries TRBV28 and TRBJ1-2; possibly TRBD1 for D (6 bases). Germline V gives CDR1 MDHEN, CDR2 SYDVKM. CDR3 size: 13 residues. V gave up 6 bases and J gave up 7 bases, with 15 bases separating them. The CDR3 nucleotides read TGTGCCAGCAGAATAGGACAGCTTAGTGGCTACACCTTC. Its translation is CASRIGQLSGYTF.

V and J are TRBV19 and TRBJ1-6; D is unclear. CDR1 is LNHDA, CDR2 SQIVND, per germline (reference sequence). CDR3 length: 14 residues. V lost 5 bases and J lost 7, with 12 bases in between. CDR3 residues: CASSSPPENSPLHF. In nucleotides, the CDR3 is TGTGCCAGTAGTTCCCCGCCGGAGAATTCACCCCTCCACTTT.

This clone was detected only once. The chain recombines TRBV19 with TRBJ2-1, with TRBD2 matching over 11 bases. The CDR3 runs 15 residues. Losses at the gene ends were 5 bases for V and 10 bases for J; bases not matched to a gene: 10. Germline CDR1 and CDR2: LNHDA and SQIVND (reference sequence). CDR3 residues: CASSPRTSGRGEQFF. The CDR3 DNA reads as TGTGCCAGTAGTCCGCGGACTAGCGGGCGAGGAGAGCAGTTCTTC.

The genes are TRBV7-2 and TRBJ2-7; 11 bases match TRBD2. After removal of 4 bases from V and 1 base from J, the junction contained 6 bases not matched to a gene. In germline, CDR1 is SGHTA, CDR2 FQGNSA. This CDR3 has 16 amino acids. CDR3 nucleotide sequence: TGTGCCAGCAGCTCAAGACTAGCGGGGTTGTCCTACGAGCAGTACTTC. It codes for CASSSRLAGLSYEQYF.

CDR3 bases: TGTGCCGGCGAGGATGGTGGAGCCTACGAGCAGTACTTC. It specifies CAGEDGGAYEQYF. The rearrangement links TRBV6-4 to TRBJ2-5; D ambiguous. The end of the DNA aligns better with TRBJ2-7, so the J call may be wrong. The CDR3 spans 13 residues. Germline V gene lookup returns CDR1 MRHNA and CDR2 SNTAGT.

This clone has only a few counts. This chain connects TRBV7-9 to TRBJ2-1; 14 bases line up with TRBD2. The J segment lost 2 bases and the V segment lost 0 bases, leaving 6 bases of the junction unmatched. Germline CDR1 SEHNR, CDR2 FQNEAQ (reference sequence). The CDR3 has 19 amino acids. The CDR3: CASSLASGLAGGTYNEQFF. The CDR3 DNA follows: TGTGCCAGCAGCTTAGCGAGTGGACTAGCGGGGGGAACCTACAATGAGCAGTTCTTC.

The CDR3 is CASSLDSYTGELFF. The CDR3 DNA sequence: TGTGCCAGCAGCTTGGACAGCTACACCGGGGAGCTGTTTTTT. The chain carries TRBV5-4 and TRBJ2-2; D is ambiguous. CDR1 and CDR2 from the germline V gene are SGHNT and YYREEE (reference sequence). Deletions cut 0 bases from V and 3 bases from J, with 6 bases between. The CDR3 runs to 14 residues.

This clone was picked up a small number of times. Sequence at one end of the junction differs from germline and may be a read error. This chain joins TRBV28 and TRBJ1-2; 7 bases are a match to TRBD1. This CDR3 contains 12 residues. Germline loops: CDR1 MDHEN, CDR2 SYDVKM. The CDR3 sequence: CASSFSRDSLFF. CDR3 sequence (DNA): TGTGCCAGCAGTTTTTCCCGGGACAGTCTTTTCTTC.

This clone has just a few counts. V usage is TRBV10-3 and J usage is TRBJ1-2; D is ambiguous. V lost 6 bases and J 7 bases, leaving 18 bases between the germline ends. CDR3 size: 14 residues. CDR1 and CDR2 from the germline V gene are ENHRY and SYGVKD. Here the CDR3 DNA reads TGTGCCATCAGCACCTATGAGGGCTACCTTGGCTACACCTTC. It is translated as CAISTYEGYLGYTF.

The chain employs TRBV28 and TRBJ1-4; no definite D call. This CDR3 contains 11 residues. Trimming took off 6 bases at V and 10 bases at J, with 9 bases between the two ends. CDR1 and CDR2 from the germline V gene are MDHEN and SYDVKM. The CDR3 nucleotides are TGTGCCAGCAGCGCACTAGGAAAACTGTTTTTT. It encodes CASSALGKLFF.

In this sample, this clone turned up a few times. The V and J genes are TRBV14 and TRBJ1-1; 11 positions agree with TRBD1. This CDR3 comprises 14 residues. Germline V lookup: CDR1 SGHDN, CDR2 FVKESK. The J segment lost 11 bases and the V segment lost 4 bases, leaving 9 bases of the junction unmatched. In nucleotides, the CDR3 is TGTGCCAGCAGCCGCACGGGACAGGGGGTGCGGGCTTTCTTT. This encodes CASSRTGQGVRAFF. The variable domain in full, completed from reference TRBV14 and TRBJ1-1, reads EAGVTQFPSHSVIEKGQTVTLRCDPISGHDNLYWYRRVMGKEIKFLLHFVKESKQDESGMPNNRFLAERTGGTYSTLKVQPAELEDSGVYFCASSRTGQGVRAFFGQGTRLTVV.

J is TRBJ1-2 and V is TRBV28; tentatively, D is TRBD1 (5 bases). There are 13 residues in the CDR3. Germline V gene sequence: CDR1 MDHEN, CDR2 SYDVKM. The V gene lost 5 bases and the J gene lost 1 base, with 8 bases spanning the gap. In nucleotides, the CDR3 is TGTGCCAGCAGTCCCGACAGTAACTATGGCTACACCTTC. Encoded protein: CASSPDSNYGYTF.

The chain has TRBV19 and TRBJ1-5, with a possible D match to TRBD1 (5 bases). The CDR3 runs 17 residues. The V end lost 3 bases, the J end lost 9 bases, and 24 bases lay between the germline ends. CDR1 is LNHDA, CDR2 SQIVND, per germline (reference sequence). DNA of the CDR3: TGTGCCAGTAGTATGCACCAGGACATCTTAAAATCGATGCCCCAGCATTTT. Amino acid sequence: CASSMHQDILKSMPQHF.

This clone has just a few counts. The chain uses TRBV11-3 and TRBJ2-3, with 8 bases identical to TRBD2. CDR1 and CDR2 from the germline V gene are SGHNT and YENEEA. Trimming took 5 bases from V and 5 from J; bases not matched to a gene: 0. The CDR3 is made up of 12 amino acids. In DNA, the CDR3 is TGTGCCAGCAGCCGGGGGGGAGATACGCAGTATTTT. Translation gives CASSRGGDTQYF.